The 17 T cell receptor beta chains below come from one sample, sequenced in a study of cutaneous CD30+ T cell lymphoproliferative disorder and hepatitis E. Sequencing used immunoSEQ multiplex PCR; TCRdb keeps in-frame clones, though not all of them. This sample has about 8,000 clones, with just under 75% found just once. The sample consisted of blood. These receptors were taken from a human donor with a cutaneous T cell lymphoproliferative disorder associated with hepatitis E virus.

This clone showed up just a few times. The chain has TRBV9 and TRBJ1-2; D call uncertain. This CDR3 has 16 amino acids. V was clipped by 3 bases and J by 0 bases, with 15 bases between them. Per the germline V gene, CDR1 is SGDLS and CDR2 is YYNGEE. The CDR3 region has the DNA TGTGCCAGCAGCGCGTCCCGAGGCGAAGCTAACTATGGCTACACCTTC. This gives the protein CASSASRGEANYGYTF.

The sample holds a few counts of this clone. The chain is built from TRBV28 and TRBJ1-2; D gene uncertain. Germline V CDR1 and CDR2: MDHEN, SYDVKM. The V end lost 7 bases, the J end lost 2 bases, and 17 bases lay between the germline ends. The CDR3 runs to 15 residues. DNA for the CDR3: TGTGCCAGCACCTTCAGAGGAGCTGGGAACTATGGCTACACCTTC. It encodes CASTFRGAGNYGYTF.

The genes are TRBV2 and TRBJ2-7; no reliable D call. The germline V gene has CDR1 SNHLY and CDR2 FYNNEI. This CDR3 contains 10 residues. Between the trimmed V and J ends, which lost 7 bases and 3 bases, there was a span of 4 bases. CDR3 nucleotides: TGTGCCAGCATAGGCTACGAGCAGTACTTC. Encoded protein: CASIGYEQYF.

This clone appeared a few times. V and J are TRBV2 and TRBJ1-5; the D is unclear. This CDR3 spans 15 amino acids. Germline V gene data show CDR1 as SNHLY and CDR2 as FYNNEI. Trimming stripped 4 bases from V and 3 bases from J, with 13 bases between. The CDR3 sequence is CASSGVRADNQPQHF. CDR3 coding DNA: TGTGCCAGCAGTGGTGTCCGGGCTGACAATCAGCCCCAGCATTTT.

The gene calls are TRBV19 and TRBJ2-7, with TRBD1 identical over 10 bases. Germline V gene sequence: CDR1 LNHDA, CDR2 SQIVND (reference sequence). The CDR3 has 15 residues. V shed 3 bases and J 6 bases; nucleotides not matched to a gene: 8. The CDR3 region has the DNA TGTGCCAGTAGTATCGATCCGGGACAGGGGACCGAGCAGTACTTC. Translating gives CASSIDPGQGTEQYF.

The chain carries TRBV5-1 and TRBJ1-6, with a weak D call TRBD1 (5 bases). The V gene lost 4 bases and the J gene lost 7 bases, with 12 bases spanning the gap. CDR1 is SGHRS, CDR2 YFSETQ, per germline. This CDR3 has 14 amino acids. Here the CDR3 reads CASSIGTDNSPLHF. In DNA, the CDR3 is TGCGCCAGCAGCATAGGGACGGACAATTCACCCCTCCACTTT.

CDR3 in DNA: TGCGCCAGCAGCCAAGGGGGCGGCAGGGGGCATTTTGAAGCTTTCTTT. Its translation: CASSQGGGRGHFEAFF. V usage is TRBV4-3 and J usage is TRBJ1-1; 8 bases are a match to TRBD1. The length of the CDR3 is 16 residues. Trimming took 1 base from V and 7 from J; bases not matched to a gene: 11. The germline CDR1 and CDR2 sequences are LGHNA and YSLEER.

As DNA, the CDR3 is TGTGCCAGCAGCTTAGCCGAACTCACACACTCTGGAAACACCATATATTTT. Residues: CASSLAELTHSGNTIYF. V usage is TRBV7-9 and J usage is TRBJ1-3; D uncertain. Germline loops: CDR1 SEHNR, CDR2 FQNEAQ (reference sequence). The CDR3 loop spans 17 amino acids. V gave up 0 bases and J gave up 0 bases, with 12 bases separating them. The full variable domain, with the rest looked up from reference TRBV7-9 and TRBJ1-3, is DTGVSQNPRHKITKRGQNVTFRCDPISEHNRLYWYRQTLGQGPEFLTYFQNEAQLEKSRLLSDRFSAERPKGSFSTLEIQRTEQGDSAMYLCASSLAELTHSGNTIYFGEGSWLTVV.

The chain employs TRBV5-6 and TRBJ1-3, with D maybe TRBD1 (6 bases). The germline gives CDR1 SGHDT, CDR2 YYEEEE. V was pared by 4 bases and J by 0 bases, with 17 bases between. The CDR3 has 17 residues. CDR3 coding DNA: TGTGCCAGCAGCACTCCCCGGACAGCCATCTCTGGAAACACCATATATTTT. Its protein is CASSTPRTAISGNTIYF.

V usage is TRBV28 and J usage is TRBJ2-3; D may match TRBD1 or TRBD2 (5 bases each). Trimming stripped 3 bases from V and 0 bases from J, with 16 bases between. The CDR3 is made up of 17 amino acids. The germline gives CDR1 MDHEN, CDR2 SYDVKM. CDR3 region: CASSFSAGTASTDTQYF. The CDR3 bases are TGTGCCAGCAGTTTCTCCGCCGGGACGGCTAGCACAGATACGCAGTATTTT.

This clone appeared once. The J gene is TRBJ1-3, the V gene TRBV28; 7 bases agree with TRBD1. The V segment lost 8 bases and the J segment 4 bases; nucleotides outside the gene matches: 8. The CDR3 is made up of 14 amino acids. Germline V gene lookup returns CDR1 MDHEN and CDR2 SYDVKM. This CDR3 reads CASLEQGSGNTIYF. The CDR3 DNA reads as TGTGCCAGCCTTGAACAGGGGTCCGGAAACACCATATATTTT.

V is TRBV7-8 and J is TRBJ2-2; TRBD1 matches 7 bases. This CDR3 spans 15 amino acids. Germline V gene lookup returns CDR1 SGHVS and CDR2 FQNEAQ. With V trimmed by 3 bases and J by 2 bases, 3 bases remained unmatched. The CDR3, as DNA: TGTGCCAGCAGCTTCTACAGGGGAAACACCGGGGAGCTGTTTTTT. Its protein product is CASSFYRGNTGELFF.

CDR3 in amino acids: CASSQDLGQTLFF. The CDR3 bases are TGCGCCAGCAGCCAAGATCTCGGACAGACACTGTTTTTT. The chain combines TRBV4-3 with TRBJ1-4, with TRBD1 as a possible D gene (6 bases). CDR3 length: 13 amino acids. V lost 0 bases and J lost 13, with 12 bases in between. Germline V lookup: CDR1 LGHNA, CDR2 YSLEER.

Written as DNA, the CDR3 is TGTGCCAGCAGCTTTACGGGAGAGGAGACCCAGTACTTC. This gives the protein CASSFTGEETQYF. J is TRBJ2-5 and V is TRBV7-8, with D possibly TRBD2 on 6 matching bases. Germline loops: CDR1 SGHVS, CDR2 FQNEAQ. The CDR3 is made up of 13 amino acids. V was pared by 3 bases and J by 5 bases, with 10 bases between.

The chain links TRBV11-2 to TRBJ2-7; 10 nucleotides match TRBD1. Germline V lookup: CDR1 SGHAT, CDR2 FQNNGV. V was clipped by 1 base and J by 3 bases; unmatched bases: 0. There are 14 residues in the CDR3. The CDR3 region is CASSLGTGGYEQYF. The DNA of the CDR3 is TGTGCCAGCAGCTTAGGGACAGGGGGCTACGAGCAGTACTTC. Full variable domain (missing parts from reference TRBV11-2 and TRBJ2-7): EAGVAQSPRYKIIEKRQSVAFWCNPISGHATLYWYQQILGQGPKLLIQFQNNGVVDDSQLPKDRFSAERLKGVDSTLKIQPAKLEDSAVYLCASSLGTGGYEQYFGPGTRLTVT.

This clone is a singleton in its sample. The rearrangement uses TRBV5-5 and TRBJ1-3; 7 bases match TRBD1. CDR1 and CDR2 (germline): SGHKS, YYEKEE (reference sequence). This CDR3 has 15 residues. The V segment lost 4 bases and the J segment 8 bases; nucleotides outside the gene matches: 12. This CDR3 reads CASSKDRTYGDTIYF. The CDR3, as DNA: TGTGCCAGCAGCAAGGACAGGACCTACGGGGACACCATATATTTT.

This clone was seen a handful of times. This chain connects TRBV7-2 to TRBJ2-5; tentatively, D is TRBD1 (5 bases). This CDR3 region has 13 residues. Trimming pared 3 bases from V and 4 bases from J, leaving 9 bases between. The germline CDR1 and CDR2 sequences are SGHTA and FQGNSA. CDR3 amino acids: CASSLTARETQYF. The DNA of the CDR3 is TGTGCCAGCAGCTTGACAGCCCGAGAGACCCAGTACTTC. Supplemented by reference TRBV7-2 and TRBJ2-5, the full variable domain reads GAGVSQSPSNKVTEKGKDVELRCDPISGHTALYWYRQSLGQGLEFLIYFQGNSAPDKSGLPSDRFSAERTGGSVSTLTIQRTQQEDSAVYLCASSLTARETQYFGPGTRLLVL.